These 31 T cell receptor beta chains came from one sample sequenced in a study of CD8+ T cells in alopecia areata. Treatment defined: oral pan-JAK inhibitor, 5-10 mg twice daily. Following extraction, RNA underwent reverse transcription to cDNA, which served as the sequencing template. The table came from immunoSEQ multiplex PCR; TCRdb's copy has only in-frame clones and leaves some out. This table holds some 150,000 clones, 50% to 75% found once. The sequenced sample was CD4+ T cells sorted from blood, obtained at approximately week 56, from a patient treated with tofacitinib. These receptors all come from a human donor with alopecia areata.

This clone was detected a few times. The chain has TRBV10-2 and TRBJ1-5, with TRBD1 matching over 7 bases. CDR3 length: 15 residues. The ends lost 7 bases at V and 2 bases at J; junction bases unmatched: 8. The germline CDR1 and CDR2 sequences are WSHSY and SAAADI. The CDR3: CASTDRPKGNQPQHF. The CDR3 coding sequence is TGCGCCAGCACGGACAGGCCTAAGGGCAATCAGCCCCAGCATTTT.

In this sample, this clone turned up a few times. The chain carries TRBV6-5 and TRBJ2-5, with D unresolved. CDR1 is MNHEY, CDR2 SVGAGI, per germline. The CDR3 spans 12 residues. V lost 4 bases, J lost 5 bases, and 8 bases lay in between. DNA for the CDR3: TGTGCCAGCAGTTGGACCGGGGAGACCCAGTACTTC. Its protein is CASSWTGETQYF.

This clone occurred once. Other DNA sequences of this sample code for an identical CDR3. The V call is TRBV5-1, the J call TRBJ2-2; D is possibly TRBD1 or TRBD2 (5 bases each). The CDR3 has 13 residues. Trimming pared 2 bases from V and 5 bases from J, leaving 7 bases between. CDR1 and CDR2 from the germline V gene are SGHRS and YFSETQ. The CDR3 spells CASSFEGTGELFF. The DNA of the CDR3 is TGCGCCAGCAGCTTCGAGGGGACCGGGGAGCTGTTTTTT. Combining the CDR3 with reference TRBV5-1 and TRBJ2-2 gives the whole variable domain KAGVTQTPRYLIKTRGQQVTLSCSPISGHRSVSWYQQTPGQGLQFLFEYFSETQRNKGNFPGRFSGRQFSNSRSEMNVSTLELGDSALYLCASSFEGTGELFFGEGSRLTVL.

The chain links TRBV5-1 to TRBJ1-2; 8 bases fit TRBD1. The CDR3 has 15 amino acids. Trimming took 0 bases from V and 4 from J; bases not matched to a gene: 5. Germline V CDR1 and CDR2: SGHRS, YFSETQ. CDR3 bases: TGCGCCAGCAGCTTGGGACAGGGGCCTGTCTATGGCTACACCTTC. Encoded protein: CASSLGQGPVYGYTF.

The chain employs TRBV25-1 and TRBJ2-2; a possible D gene is TRBD1 (6 bases). This CDR3 has 15 residues. V lost 4 bases to trimming and J lost 5 bases, with 14 bases between them. The germline CDR1 and CDR2 sequences are MGHDK and SYGVNS. The CDR3 sequence: CASSVKTGRTGELFF. DNA for the CDR3: TGTGCCAGCAGTGTGAAGACAGGCCGGACCGGGGAGCTGTTTTTT.

This clone was counted between two and nine times. V is TRBV29-1 and J is TRBJ1-2, with 8 bases lining up with TRBD1. The CDR3 consists of 12 residues. Germline values: CDR1 SQVTM, CDR2 ANQGSEA. Germline trimming cut 3 bases from V and 4 bases from J; bases unmatched to any gene: 1. CDR3 coding DNA: TGCAGCGTTGACGGACAGGGCTATGGCTACACCTTC. Protein product: CSVDGQGYGYTF.

This clone was found once. The V call is TRBV5-1, the J call TRBJ2-1, with TRBD1 matching over 9 bases. With 0 bases clipped from V and 7 bases from J, the junction kept 5 bases outside the gene matches. The V gene's germline CDR1 is SGHRS and CDR2 YFSETQ. The CDR3 runs 15 residues. In nucleotides, the CDR3 is TGCGCCAGCAGCTTGGTGGGACAGGGACAGAATGAGCAGTTCTTC. This gives the protein CASSLVGQGQNEQFF.

In regard to this clone: Its ends do not fully match the called genes, so a read error is possible. The J gene is TRBJ2-4, the V gene TRBV6-1; D is uncertain. From germline, CDR1 is MNHNS and CDR2 SASEGT. The CDR3 extends over 12 amino acids. In DNA form, the CDR3 reads TGTGCCATCAGTGAGTCGCGGAACATTCAGTACTTC. Translating it yields CAISESRNIQYF.

This clone is labeled as medium-sized. J is TRBJ1-6 and V is TRBV7-2, with 8 bases aligning to TRBD1. Unmatched junction bases numbered 11, after V lost 7 bases and J lost 9 bases. Germline CDR1 is SGHTA and CDR2 is FQGNSA. There are 15 residues in the CDR3. CDR3 region: CASTTGRQGASPLHF. CDR3 nucleotides: TGTGCCAGCACCACCGGGAGGCAGGGGGCTTCACCCCTCCACTTT.

V gene TRBV27 combines with J gene TRBJ2-3; unclear D gene. The ends were cut back, 5 bases at V and 0 bases at J, with 12 bases in the middle. The CDR3 is made up of 15 amino acids. CDR1 is MNHEY and CDR2 is SMNVEV in the germline V gene (reference sequence). CDR3 DNA sequence: TGTGCCAGCAGTCCCCTCACCTCTAGCACAGATACGCAGTATTTT. This encodes CASSPLTSSTDTQYF.

J is TRBJ2-1 and V is TRBV19; D possibly corresponds to TRBD2 (5 bases). This CDR3 has 15 residues. V lost 4 bases and J lost 4, with 14 bases in between. CDR1 is LNHDA, CDR2 SQIVND, per germline (reference sequence). The CDR3 nucleotides are TGTGCCAGTAGTACCCACGTCGGGGTGTACAATGAGCAGTTCTTC. Translating it yields CASSTHVGVYNEQFF.

The V gene is TRBV7-9, the J gene TRBJ1-2; D is perhaps TRBD1 (5 bases). CDR3 length equals 14 residues. Trimming shortened V by 5 bases and J by 6 bases, and 16 bases separated the two germline ends. Germline CDR1 reads SEHNR; CDR2 reads FQNEAQ (reference sequence). In DNA, the CDR3 is TGTGCCAGCAGCGCGGCCGGAGGGGAGGATGGCTACACCTTC. Residues: CASSAAGGEDGYTF.

The chain is built from TRBV30 and TRBJ2-5; 8 nucleotides line up with TRBD1. J gave up 7 bases and V 0 bases, and 7 bases lay outside the gene matches. Germline lookup yields CDR1 GTSNPN and CDR2 SVGIG (reference sequence). The length of the CDR3 is 14 residues. The CDR3 is CAWSVLGQGGTQYF. CDR3 DNA sequence: TGTGCCTGGAGTGTACTTGGACAGGGTGGGACCCAGTACTTC.

The CDR3 DNA reads as TGCGCCAGCAGCCAAGAGGTGACAGGGGAGTCACCCCTCCACTTT. Translating gives CASSQEVTGESPLHF. The rearrangement links TRBV4-1 to TRBJ1-6, with 8 bases fitting TRBD1. Losses at the gene ends were 0 bases for V and 10 bases for J; bases not matched to a gene: 5. The CDR3 loop spans 15 amino acids. Looked up from germline, CDR1 is MGHRA and CDR2 is YSYEKL.

The chain is built from TRBV18 and TRBJ2-3; 8 bases match TRBD1. Germline trimming cut 3 bases from V and 0 bases from J; bases unmatched to any gene: 2. There are 15 residues in the CDR3. Per the germline V gene, CDR1 is KGHSH and CDR2 is LQKENI. The CDR3 DNA reads as TGTGCCAGCTCACCTAGGACAGGGAGCACAGATACGCAGTATTTT. Protein sequence: CASSPRTGSTDTQYF.

This clone has only a few counts. V is TRBV29-1 and J is TRBJ2-2; D is possibly TRBD2 (5 bases). The length of the CDR3 is 12 residues. Trimming cost V 4 bases and J 6 bases, with 9 bases left between them. Looked up from germline, CDR1 is SQVTM and CDR2 is ANQGSEA. The CDR3: CSVARGAGELFF. The DNA of the CDR3 is TGCAGCGTTGCTCGGGGTGCCGGGGAGCTGTTTTTT.

The chain recombines TRBV2 with TRBJ2-5; a weak D match, TRBD1 (6 bases). The V end was cut by 4 bases, the J end by 2 bases, with 8 bases between. The CDR3 contains 13 residues. CDR1 is SNHLY and CDR2 is FYNNEI in the germline V gene. As DNA, the CDR3 is TGTGCCAGCAGTGGGCAGGGGCAAGAGACCCAGTACTTC. This encodes CASSGQGQETQYF.

This rearrangement joins TRBV5-1 to TRBJ1-6; no clear D. Germline CDR1 SGHRS, CDR2 YFSETQ. The V end was cut by 0 bases, the J end by 0 bases, with 4 bases between. This CDR3 has 15 amino acids. The CDR3 nucleotides read TGCGCCAGCAGCTTGGACAGCTCCTATAATTCACCCCTCCACTTT. It translates to CASSLDSSYNSPLHF.

This sequence joins TRBV30 and TRBJ1-1, with D possibly TRBD1 on 6 matching bases. With 3 bases removed from V and 1 base from J, the gap between germline ends came to 15 bases. This CDR3 is 15 amino acids long. From germline, CDR1 is GTSNPN and CDR2 SVGIG (reference sequence). DNA of the CDR3: TGTGCCTGGAGAATTACAGGGCCCGCGAACACTGAAGCTTTCTTT. This gives the protein CAWRITGPANTEAFF.

This clone came up a few times. The CDR3: CASSEVSPSYEQYF. In DNA, the CDR3 is TGTGCCAGCAGTGAAGTATCACCTTCCTACGAGCAGTACTTC. V and J are TRBV6-1 and TRBJ2-7; unclear D gene. V shed 1 base and J shed 1 base, with 8 bases lying between them. Germline V gene sequence: CDR1 MNHNS, CDR2 SASEGT. CDR3 length: 14 residues.

Here the CDR3 reads CAWSAVLLGNSPLHF. CDR3 sequence (DNA): TGTGCCTGGAGTGCCGTCCTTTTGGGGAATTCACCCCTCCACTTT. The chain joins TRBV30 to TRBJ1-6; D not resolved. CDR3 length: 15 residues. Germline V gene sequence: CDR1 GTSNPN, CDR2 SVGIG (reference sequence). Deletions cut 1 base from V and 7 bases from J, with 14 bases between. The full variable domain, with the rest looked up from reference TRBV30 and TRBJ1-6, is SQTIHQWPATLVQPVGSPLSLECTVEGTSNPNLYWYRQAAGRGLQLLFYSVGIGQISSEVPQNLSASRPQDRQFILSSKKLLLSDSGFYLCAWSAVLLGNSPLHFGNGTRLTVT.

The chain links TRBV7-2 to TRBJ2-5; unclear D gene. The CDR3 runs to 13 residues. Germline loops: CDR1 SGHTA, CDR2 FQGNSA. Trimming took off 1 base at V and 3 bases at J, with 6 bases between the two ends. The CDR3 DNA reads TGTGCCAGCAGCTTAGACAGAGAAGAGACCCAGTACTTC. This sequence encodes CASSLDREETQYF.

This clone has more than one count but fewer than ten. As DNA, the CDR3 is TGTGCCTGGAGTGTAGAGGCTGGGCGCACAGATACGCAGTATTTT. Amino acid sequence: CAWSVEAGRTDTQYF. The chain is built from TRBV30 and TRBJ2-3; no clear D. CDR1 is GTSNPN and CDR2 is SVGIG in the germline V gene (reference sequence). The length of the CDR3 is 15 residues. Deletions cut 0 bases from V and 1 base from J, with 11 bases between.

This chain joins TRBV29-1 and TRBJ2-3; D not resolved. Germline V gene data show CDR1 as SQVTM and CDR2 as ANQGSEA. V dropped 3 bases and J dropped 2 bases, with 9 bases sitting between them. This CDR3 contains 13 residues. The CDR3 loop reads CSVDYQYTDTQYF. The DNA for the CDR3 is TGCAGCGTTGATTACCAGTACACAGATACGCAGTATTTT.

This sequence joins TRBV29-1 and TRBJ2-1; 10 bases line up with TRBD1. The CDR3 runs 12 residues. Germline V CDR1 and CDR2: SQVTM, ANQGSEA. The ends lost 4 bases at V and 8 bases at J; junction bases unmatched: 2. In DNA form, the CDR3 reads TGCAGCGTTGGACAGGGGGCCCATGAGCAGTTCTTC. It codes for CSVGQGAHEQFF.

This chain connects TRBV29-1 to TRBJ1-1; no reliable D call. Germline loops: CDR1 SQVTM, CDR2 ANQGSEA. Trimming pared 6 bases from V and 2 bases from J, leaving 13 bases between. This CDR3 contains 13 residues. The DNA for the CDR3 is TGCAGCGTGGAGCTCCGTTTCAACACTGAAGCTTTCTTT. This gives the protein CSVELRFNTEAFF.

The chain employs TRBV11-2 and TRBJ2-7, with D uncertain. The CDR3 runs 11 residues. The germline CDR1 and CDR2 sequences are SGHAT and FQNNGV. For the CDR3, the DNA is TGTGCGTCGAGCTGGTCCTACGAGCAGTACTTC. It yields the protein CASSWSYEQYF.

The table lists this clone with a few counts. This chain joins TRBV14 and TRBJ2-4; no reliable D call. The CDR3 covers 13 residues. Trimming cost V 1 base and J 1 base, with 2 bases left between them. Germline lookup yields CDR1 SGHDN and CDR2 FVKESK. The CDR3 coding sequence is TGTGCCAGCAGCCAAGGGGCCAAAAACATTCAGTACTTC. It yields the protein CASSQGAKNIQYF.

CDR3 DNA: TGTGCCAGCAGCTTTAGCCCCACTGAAGCTTTCTTT. It yields the protein CASSFSPTEAFF. The chain employs TRBV7-9 and TRBJ1-1; no firm D call. Trimming left V 3 bases short and J 4 bases short, with 6 bases between. CDR1 and CDR2 (germline): SEHNR, FQNEAQ (reference sequence). The CDR3 has 12 amino acids.

J is TRBJ1-5 and V is TRBV27, with 11 bases lining up with TRBD1. V lost 3 bases to trimming and J lost 5 bases; unmatched junction nucleotides: 9. The CDR3 consists of 17 residues. Germline CDR1 reads MNHEY; CDR2 reads SMNVEV (reference sequence). The CDR3 DNA sequence: TGTGCCAGCAGTTTTCCGGGACAGGGGGTCCCCCATCAGCCCCAGCATTTT. Encoded protein: CASSFPGQGVPHQPQHF.

The rearrangement uses TRBV6-5 and TRBJ1-2; D call uncertain. The V and J ends lost 8 bases and 3 bases respectively, with 7 bases between them. This CDR3 has 11 residues. Germline CDR1 reads MNHEY; CDR2 reads SVGAGI. CDR3 loop: CASGQHYGYTF. CDR3 bases: TGTGCCAGCGGCCAGCACTATGGCTACACCTTC.